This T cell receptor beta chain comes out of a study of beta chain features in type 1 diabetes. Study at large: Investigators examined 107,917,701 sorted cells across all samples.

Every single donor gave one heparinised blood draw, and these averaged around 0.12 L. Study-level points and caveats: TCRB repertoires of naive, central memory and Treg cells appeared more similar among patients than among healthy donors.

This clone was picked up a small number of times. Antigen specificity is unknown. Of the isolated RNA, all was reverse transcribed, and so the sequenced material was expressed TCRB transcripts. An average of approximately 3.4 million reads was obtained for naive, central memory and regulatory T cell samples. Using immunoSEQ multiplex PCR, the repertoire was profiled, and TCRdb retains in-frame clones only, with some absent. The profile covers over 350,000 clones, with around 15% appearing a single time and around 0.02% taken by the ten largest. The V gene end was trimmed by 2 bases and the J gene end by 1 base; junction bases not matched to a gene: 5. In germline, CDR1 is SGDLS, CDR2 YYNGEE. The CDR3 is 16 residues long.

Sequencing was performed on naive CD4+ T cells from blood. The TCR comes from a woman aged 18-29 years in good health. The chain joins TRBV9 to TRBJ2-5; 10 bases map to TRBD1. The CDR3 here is CASSVGTGVAQETQYF. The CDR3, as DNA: TGTGCCAGCAGCGTCGGGACAGGGGTGGCCCAAGAGACCCAGTACTTC.